The next 16 T cell receptor beta chains were all read from a single sample in a study of tissue T cells after allogeneic stem cell transplantation. Assay: immunoSEQ multiplex PCR; the TCRdb copy retains only in-frame clones and omits some. The sample has approximately 7,000 clones; approximately 55% are singletons. Time point specified: mouse harvest day 7 after allogeneic transplant. Mouse grafts combined 10^7 T-cell-depleted bone marrow cells with 10^6 splenic CD5+ T cells. The sequencing sample was made of gut tissue. These receptors were taken from a female BALB/c mouse given C57BL/6 T cells with graft-versus-host disease after an allogeneic hematopoietic cell transplant.

This clone was found a few times. Germline and genes here are mouse. The read falls 1 residue short of the CDR3 end, and the missing part is taken from the germline J gene. The chain combines TRBV26 with TRBJ2-7; the match to TRBD1 covers 8 bases. V shed 4 bases, J shed 4 bases, and the junction held 3 bases outside the gene matches. The CDR3 sequence is 13 residues long. CDR1 and CDR2 from the germline V gene are KGHPV and FQNQEV (reference sequence). The sequenced CDR3 bases are TGTGCCAGCAGTCGACAGGGGCCTTATGAACAGTAC. Translating gives CASSRQGPYEQY. Given in full, the CDR3 is CASSRQGPYEQYF.

With respect to this clone: The gene symbols are mouse symbols. The read ends 1 residue shy of where the CDR3 ends; the end is completed using the germline J gene. This chain uses TRBV26 with TRBJ2-5; TRBD1 aligns across 7 bases. This CDR3 spans 13 amino acids. The V gene's germline CDR1 is KGHPV and CDR2 FQNQEV (reference sequence). V shed 6 bases and J 5 bases; nucleotides not matched to a gene: 5. The CDR3 loop is CASSLGTVDTQYF. The sequenced CDR3 bases are TGTGCCAGCAGCCTTGGGACAGTAGACACCCAGTAC.

Details on this clone: The listed genes are named as in mouse. With the read ending 1 residue before the CDR3 end, the germline J gene is used to fill in that end. The J gene is TRBJ2-5, the V gene TRBV5, with 11 bases lining up with TRBD2. The J segment lost 4 bases and the V segment lost 3 bases, leaving 0 bases of the junction unmatched. The CDR3 consists of 14 residues. Germline loops: CDR1 LGHNA, CDR2 YNLKQL (reference sequence). The sequenced part of the CDR3 DNA is TGTGCCAGCAGCCAGGACTGGGGGGAAGACACCCAGTAC. It codes for CASSQDWGEDTQY. The CDR3 as a whole reads CASSQDWGEDTQYF.

Turning to this clone: Gene names and germline refer to mouse. The CDR3 goes on 1 residue after the read ends, and that part is filled in from the germline J gene. This chain connects TRBV26 to TRBJ2-5, with D hard to call. Germline loops: CDR1 KGHPV, CDR2 FQNQEV (reference sequence). Trimming cost V 2 bases and J 0 bases, with 3 bases left between them. CDR3 length: 13 residues. CDR3 DNA (partial): TGTGCCAGCAGTCTGAGTAACCAAGACACCCAGTAC. Translating it yields CASSLSNQDTQY. The whole CDR3 protein is CASSLSNQDTQYF.

Regarding this clone: All gene names here are mouse names. The read finishes 1 residue shy of the CDR3 end, and the germline J gene is used to complete it. The J gene is TRBJ2-4, the V gene TRBV31, with 9 nucleotides matching TRBD2. After removal of 0 bases from V and 1 base from J, the junction contained 2 bases not matched to a gene. This CDR3 has 15 amino acids. Germline V gene lookup returns CDR1 GKSSPN and CDR2 SITVG. The CDR3 is CAWSLWGGGQNTLYF. The sequenced CDR3 bases are TGTGCCTGGAGTCTGTGGGGGGGCGGTCAAAACACCTTGTAC.

A single count supports this clone. Mouse gene names apply. The DNA read from the CDR3 is TGTGCCAGCAGTCTGCAGGACAACTATGAACAGTAC. Encoded protein: CASSLQDNYEQY. The whole CDR3 sequence reads CASSLQDNYEQYF. V and J are TRBV26 and TRBJ2-7, with D perhaps matching TRBD1 (5 bases). The CDR3 is cut off 1 residue early in the read; its end comes from the germline J gene. V was trimmed by 2 bases and J by 3 bases, leaving 8 bases between them. CDR3 length equals 13 residues. Germline V gene sequence: CDR1 KGHPV, CDR2 FQNQEV (reference sequence).

A note on this clone: The gene symbols are mouse symbols. The read finishes 1 residue shy of the CDR3 end, and the germline J gene is used to complete it. The rearrangement uses TRBV3 and TRBJ2-3, with a tentative D call TRBD1 (5 bases). V was clipped by 2 bases and J by 3 bases, with 6 bases between them. This CDR3 is built from 13 residues. Looked up from germline, CDR1 is SNHLY and CDR2 is FYNGKV (reference sequence). CDR3 DNA, as far as it was read: TGTGCCAGCAGCTTAAAGGGGGCAGAAACGCTGTAT. Translated: CASSLKGAETLY. The CDR3, in full, reads CASSLKGAETLYF.

Details on this clone: Germline and genes here are mouse. The read ends 1 residue early relative to the CDR3; the germline J gene fills the gap. The V and J genes are TRBV16 and TRBJ1-1; D not resolved. Germline V CDR1 and CDR2: SGHSA, FRNQAP. CDR3 size: 14 residues. Trimming pared 5 bases from V and 0 bases from J, leaving 10 bases between. CDR3 bases read: TGTGCAAGCAGCCGGCTGACGGCAAACACAGAAGTCTTC. Protein: CASSRLTANTEVF. Given in full, the CDR3 is CASSRLTANTEVFF. Together with reference TRBV16 and TRBJ1-1, the CDR3 gives the full variable domain: NAGVIQTPRHKVTGKGQEATLWCEPISGHSAVFWYRQTIVQGLEFLTYFRNQAPIDDSGMPKERFSAQMPNQSHSTLKIQSTQPQDSAVYLCASSRLTANTEVFFGKGTRLTVV.

Notes on this clone: The gene names given are mouse names. This CDR3 is CTCSAAGGRNTLYF. CDR3 DNA (partial): TGCACCTGCAGTGCCGCAGGGGGCAGAAATACGCTCTAT. This chain joins TRBV1 and TRBJ1-3; TRBD1 aligns across 8 bases. The read ends 1 residue shy of where the CDR3 ends; the end is completed using the germline J gene. Germline V gives CDR1 NSQYPW, CDR2 LRSPGD (reference sequence). The J segment lost 5 bases and the V segment lost 3 bases, leaving 3 bases of the junction unmatched. This CDR3 is built from 14 residues.

Notes on this clone: Mouse gene names and germline throughout. The read terminates 1 residue before the CDR3 end, so the remaining end is supplied by the germline J gene. The rearrangement links TRBV26 to TRBJ2-7, with TRBD2 identical over 8 bases. After removal of 3 bases from V and 4 bases from J, the junction contained 5 bases not matched to a gene. The CDR3 spans 14 residues. Germline V CDR1 and CDR2: KGHPV, FQNQEV (reference sequence). The CDR3 bases that were read are TGTGCCAGCAGTCTACCCTGGGGGGCTTATGAACAGTAC. Translated: CASSLPWGAYEQY. The whole CDR3 is CASSLPWGAYEQYF.

As for this clone: Mouse germline and gene names are used. The read comes to an end 1 residue before the CDR3 does, leaving the germline J gene to fill in the end. The chain recombines TRBV12-1 with TRBJ1-1, with 7 bases identical to TRBD1. CDR1 is SGHSN, CDR2 HYEKVE, per germline. With 0 bases clipped from V and 0 bases from J, the junction kept 0 bases outside the gene matches. There are 14 residues in the CDR3. This CDR3 reads CASSLGTANTEVFF. CDR3 DNA (partial): TGTGCCAGCTCTCTCGGGACAGCAAACACAGAAGTCTTC.

About this clone: Genes and germline are mouse. The missing CDR3 end, 1 residue past where the read stops, is filled in from the germline J gene. The V gene is TRBV1, the J gene TRBJ2-5; 7 nucleotides align to TRBD1. CDR3 length: 15 residues. The V and J ends lost 1 base and 3 bases, in that order; junction bases with no gene match: 4. Germline loops: CDR1 NSQYPW, CDR2 LRSPGD (reference sequence). CDR3 bases read: TGCACCTGCAGTGCAGTACAGGGGATTCAAGACACCCAGTAC. Translating it yields CTCSAVQGIQDTQY. The CDR3 in its entirety is CTCSAVQGIQDTQYF.

This clone is large within its sample. Genes and germline are mouse. The read ends 1 residue before the CDR3 terminus; that terminus is restored from the germline J gene. The chain employs TRBV12-2 and TRBJ2-7; D ambiguous. Germline V CDR1 and CDR2: SGHLS, HYDKME. Trimming pared 0 bases from V and 3 bases from J, leaving 8 bases between. The CDR3 extends over 13 amino acids. The CDR3 bases that were read are TGTGCCAGCTCTCTCGATGAAGACTATGAACAGTAC. Translation gives CASSLDEDYEQY. The whole CDR3 protein reads CASSLDEDYEQYF.

This clone was counted between two and nine times. Mouse gene names and germline throughout. The CDR3 end falls 1 residue outside the read, so it is completed with the germline J gene. V usage is TRBV20 and J usage is TRBJ1-3, with 11 bases aligning to TRBD1. The CDR3 has 16 residues. The V gene end was trimmed by 5 bases and the J gene end by 0 bases; junction bases not matched to a gene: 6. Germline CDR1 is GFQATS and CDR2 is STVNSAI. The CDR3 loop reads CGALRDRGNSGNTLYF. CDR3 bases read: TGTGGTGCTCTCCGGGACAGGGGGAATTCTGGAAATACGCTCTAT.

A remark on this clone: The genes are named according to mouse. Read coverage stops 1 residue before the CDR3 terminus; the germline J gene supplies the remainder. V usage is TRBV15 and J usage is TRBJ2-7; D gene unclear. V shed 4 bases and J shed 6 bases, with 7 bases lying between them. Germline values: CDR1 SGHND, CDR2 FRSKSL. The CDR3 is 11 residues long. The CDR3: CASSSSLEQYF. The part of the CDR3 DNA that was read is TGTGCCAGCAGTTCCTCCCTTGAACAGTAC.

Concerning this clone itself: Gene names and germline refer to mouse. Coverage ceases 1 residue before the CDR3 finishes, and the germline J gene fills in the end. The chain recombines TRBV15 with TRBJ2-3, with no clear D. The CDR3 loop spans 12 amino acids. Trimming pared 6 bases from V and 0 bases from J, leaving 4 bases between. Germline-derived CDR1 and CDR2 are SGHND and FRSKSL. The CDR3 loop reads CASRTSAETLYF. The sequenced CDR3 bases are TGTGCCAGCAGGACTAGTGCAGAAACGCTGTAT.